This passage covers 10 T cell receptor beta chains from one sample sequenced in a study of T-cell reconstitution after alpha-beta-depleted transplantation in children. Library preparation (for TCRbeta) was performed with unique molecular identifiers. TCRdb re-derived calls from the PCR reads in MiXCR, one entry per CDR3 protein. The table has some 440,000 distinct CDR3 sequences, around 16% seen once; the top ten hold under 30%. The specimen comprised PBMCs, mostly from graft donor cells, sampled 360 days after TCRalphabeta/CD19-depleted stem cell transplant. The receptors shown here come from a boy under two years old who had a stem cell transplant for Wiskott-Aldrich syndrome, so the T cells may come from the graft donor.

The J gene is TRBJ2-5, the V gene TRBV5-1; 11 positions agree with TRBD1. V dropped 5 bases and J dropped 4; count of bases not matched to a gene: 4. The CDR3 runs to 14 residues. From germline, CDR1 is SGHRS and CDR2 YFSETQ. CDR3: CASRPGTGGETQYF. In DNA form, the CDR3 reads TGCGCCAGCAGACCCGGGACAGGGGGAGAGACCCAGTACTTC.

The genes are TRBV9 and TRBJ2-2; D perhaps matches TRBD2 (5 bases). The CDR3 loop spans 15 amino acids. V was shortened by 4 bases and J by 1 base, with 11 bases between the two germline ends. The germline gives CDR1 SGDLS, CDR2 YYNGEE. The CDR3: CASSSPGKNTGELFF. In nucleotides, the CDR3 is TGTGCCAGCAGCTCGCCGGGAAAGAACACCGGGGAGCTGTTTTTT.

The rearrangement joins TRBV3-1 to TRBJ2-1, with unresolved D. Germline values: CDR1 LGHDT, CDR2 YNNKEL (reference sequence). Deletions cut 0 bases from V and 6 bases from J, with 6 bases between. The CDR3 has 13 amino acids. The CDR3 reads CASSQEDFNEQFF. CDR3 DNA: TGTGCCAGCAGCCAAGAAGACTTCAATGAGCAGTTCTTC.

CDR3 region: CSVGRGTGDYEQYF. CDR3 sequence (DNA): TGCAGCGTCGGCCGCGGGACAGGGGACTACGAGCAGTACTTC. The V gene is TRBV29-1, the J gene TRBJ2-7; 10 bases are shared with TRBD1. Germline-derived CDR1 and CDR2 are SQVTM and ANQGSEA. The ends lost 6 bases at V and 3 bases at J; junction bases unmatched: 8. This CDR3 contains 14 residues.

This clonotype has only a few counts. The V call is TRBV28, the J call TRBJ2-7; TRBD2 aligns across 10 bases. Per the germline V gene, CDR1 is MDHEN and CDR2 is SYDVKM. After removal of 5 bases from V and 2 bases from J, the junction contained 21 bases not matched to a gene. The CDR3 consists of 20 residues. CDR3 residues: CASSPLAGAALGLGTYEQYF. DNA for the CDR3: TGTGCCAGCAGTCCCCTAGCGGGAGCCGCTCTGGGACTAGGGACCTACGAGCAGTACTTC.

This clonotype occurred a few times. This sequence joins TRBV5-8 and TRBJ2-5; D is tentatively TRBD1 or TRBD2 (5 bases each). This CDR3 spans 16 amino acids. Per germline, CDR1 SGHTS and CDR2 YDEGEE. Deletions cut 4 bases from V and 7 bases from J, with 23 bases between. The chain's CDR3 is CASSPVPGRGWGTQYF. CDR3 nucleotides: TGTGCCAGCAGCCCTGTCCCGGGACGGGGATGGGGGACCCAGTACTTC. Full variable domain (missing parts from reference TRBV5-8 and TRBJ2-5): EAGVTQSPTHLIKTRGQQATLRCSPISGHTSVYWYQQALGLGLQFLLWYDEGEERNRGNFPPRFSGRQFPNYSSELNVNALELEDSALYLCASSPVPGRGWGTQYFGPGTRLLVL.

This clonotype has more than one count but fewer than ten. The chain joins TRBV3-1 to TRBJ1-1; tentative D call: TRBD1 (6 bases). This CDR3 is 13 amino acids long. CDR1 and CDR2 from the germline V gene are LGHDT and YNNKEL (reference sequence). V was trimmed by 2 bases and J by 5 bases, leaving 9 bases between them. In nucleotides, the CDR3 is TGTGCCAGCAGCCAACAGGGGCGTACTGAAGCTTTCTTT. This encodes CASSQQGRTEAFF.

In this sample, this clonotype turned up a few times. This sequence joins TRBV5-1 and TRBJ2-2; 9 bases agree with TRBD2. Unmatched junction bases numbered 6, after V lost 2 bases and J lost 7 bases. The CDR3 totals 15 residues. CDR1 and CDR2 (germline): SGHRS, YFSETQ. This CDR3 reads CASSFRTSADGELFF. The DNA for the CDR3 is TGCGCCAGCAGCTTCCGGACTAGCGCTGACGGGGAGCTGTTTTTT.

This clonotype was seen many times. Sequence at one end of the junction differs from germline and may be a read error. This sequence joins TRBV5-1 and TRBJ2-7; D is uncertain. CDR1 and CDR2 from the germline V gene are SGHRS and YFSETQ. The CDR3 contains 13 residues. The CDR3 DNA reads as TGCGCCAGCAGTTTGGGTCTTGAAAACGAGCAGTACTTC. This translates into CASSLGLENEQYF.

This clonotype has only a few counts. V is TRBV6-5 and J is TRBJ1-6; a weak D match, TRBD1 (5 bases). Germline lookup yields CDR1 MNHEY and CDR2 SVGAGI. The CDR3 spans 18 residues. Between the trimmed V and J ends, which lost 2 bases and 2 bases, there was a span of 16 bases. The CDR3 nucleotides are TGTGCCAGCAGTTACCTCTTTCGGGCGGGGGCCTATAATTCACCCCTCCACTTT. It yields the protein CASSYLFRAGAYNSPLHF.